The present T cell receptor (beta chain) was sequenced within a study of blood T cell repertoires in COVID-19. Study in general: Specimens from acute and convalescent COVID-19 originated in the United States, Italy and Spain. The cDNA or gDNA used as material had been derived from T cells, B-cell-depleted T cells, or PBMCs.

Original processing notes: Cell counts per sample came from amplifying reference gene primers. Libraries were prepared by immunoSEQ multiplex PCR; TCRdb keeps only in-frame clonotypes and omits some of them. V, J and clone size were drawn from that table, and D and trimming were deduced from the DNA. Altogether 200,000 to 250,000 clones are present, around 81% being singletons, with the ten largest covering 7.2%. The CDR3 is 14 amino acids. CDR1 is MNHEY and CDR2 is SMNVEV in the germline V gene (reference sequence). Deletions cut 3 bases from V and 0 bases from J, with 6 bases between. The sample was peripheral blood. This sequence originates from a woman aged 65 to 85 with acute or convalescent COVID-19. The chain combines TRBV27 with TRBJ1-5; unclear D gene. The CDR3 coding sequence is TGTGCCAGCAGTTTCTCTTATAGCAATCAGCCCCAGCATTTT. Translated, it gives CASSFSYSNQPQHF.